These T cell receptor beta chains were read from a single sample in a study of T cells after yellow fever vaccination. In TCRdb, the 5' RACE reads were re-called with MiXCR into one record per CDR3 protein. The sample contains 45,000 to 60,000 distinct CDR3 sequences, 5% to 6.5% of which appear only once. The sequenced sample was PBMCs, either bulk or a sorted T-cell subset (CD4+, CD8+, memory, or dextramer-sorted; not recorded which), obtained on the day of the yellow fever booster vaccination. Receptors originate from a man aged 18-30 years who received the YFV17D yellow fever vaccine. Both conserved end residues are part of each CDR3. A D gene is named only where the DNA matches it firmly. Where a row states a size, it is once, few, many or the class of an expanded clone; other rows omit it.

cdr3_length	clone_size	v_call	j_call	d_call	cdr3_aa	cdr3_nt
16	many	TRBV5-1	TRBJ2-3	TRBD2	CASSLLAGGHPDTQYF	TGCGCCAGCAGCTTACTAGCGGGGGGCCACCCCGATACGCAGTATTTT
16	.	TRBV13	TRBJ2-3	TRBD2	CASSPRSGEPDDTQYF	TGTGCCAGCAGCCCCCGGAGCGGGGAACCGGATGATACGCAGTATTTT
14	many	TRBV27	TRBJ2-6	.	CASSFVSGANVLTF	TGTGCCAGCAGTTTCGTCTCTGGGGCCAACGTCCTGACTTTC
13	many	TRBV12-3/TRBV12-4	TRBJ2-2	.	CASSFGGVRELFF	TGTGCCAGCAGTTTCGGTGGGGTACGGGAGCTGTTTTTT
14	many	TRBV7-6	TRBJ2-3	.	CASSLAGFEDTQYF	TGTGCCAGCAGCTTAGCAGGGTTCGAAGATACGCAGTATTTT
14	many	TRBV12-3/TRBV12-4	TRBJ2-2	.	CASRPWWDTGELFF	TGTGCCAGCAGGCCATGGTGGGACACCGGGGAGCTGTTTTTT
16	few	TRBV29-1	TRBJ1-2	TRBD1	CSVEDSLTGDHGGYTF	TGCAGCGTTGAAGATAGTCTGACAGGGGATCACGGTGGCTACACCTTC
14	few	TRBV7-2	TRBJ2-3	.	CASSLAASTDTQYF	TGTGCCAGCAGCTTAGCTGCCAGCACAGATACGCAGTATTTT
14	many	TRBV5-5	TRBJ2-1	.	CASSFYRGWDEQFF	TGTGCCAGCAGCTTTTACCGGGGTTGGGATGAGCAGTTCTTC
16	many	TRBV7-9	TRBJ2-2	TRBD2	CASSPLAALNTGELFF	TGTGCCAGCAGCCCACTAGCGGCCCTCAACACCGGGGAGCTGTTTTTT
13	many	TRBV10-2	TRBJ2-7	.	CASKGGLSYEQYF	TGCGCCAGCAAAGGCGGACTTTCTTACGAGCAGTACTTC
13	many	TRBV13	TRBJ2-7	.	CASSLGRDYEQYF	TGTGCCAGCAGCTTAGGTAGGGACTACGAGCAGTACTTC
15	.	TRBV6-2/TRBV6-3	TRBJ2-2	.	CASSYGRADTGELFF	TGTGCCAGCAGTTACGGCAGGGCAGACACCGGGGAGCTGTTTTTT
15	few	TRBV12-1	TRBJ1-2	.	CASSPGQGLAYGYTF	TGTGCCAGCAGTCCGGGACAGGGGCTTGCCTATGGCTACACCTTC
17	.	TRBV4-2	TRBJ2-3	TRBD2	CASSQYAGTSGTDTQYF	TGTGCCAGCAGCCAATATGCCGGGACTAGCGGCACAGATACGCAGTATTTT
14	many	TRBV7-9	TRBJ1-4	TRBD1	CASSPRGQGEKLFF	TGTGCCAGCAGCCCTCGAGGACAGGGGGAAAAACTGTTTTTT
15	.	TRBV12-3/TRBV12-4	TRBJ1-3	.	CASRNPLRSGNTIYF	TGTGCCAGCAGAAATCCTCTGAGGTCTGGAAACACCATATATTTT
15	.	TRBV7-9	TRBJ2-5	TRBD2	CASSYERGLGETQYF	TGTGCCAGCAGTTACGAGCGGGGTCTAGGAGAGACCCAGTACTTC
11	few	TRBV20-1	TRBJ2-3	.	CSANDRDTQYF	TGCAGTGCCAATGACAGGGATACGCAGTATTTT
15	many	TRBV4-1	TRBJ1-2	.	CASSPRPGQGYGYTF	TGCGCCAGCAGCCCGAGGCCGGGGCAGGGCTATGGCTACACCTTC
11	many	TRBV5-1	TRBJ2-1	.	CASSSNNEQFF	TGCGCCAGCAGCTCGAACAATGAGCAGTTCTTC
11	few	TRBV20-1	TRBJ1-2	.	CSARGTAEGTF	TGCAGTGCTAGGGGGACCGCAGAGGGAACCTTC
15	few	TRBV5-5	TRBJ2-5	.	CASRPYHGGAETQYF	TGTGCCAGCCGACCCTATCACGGGGGAGCGGAGACCCAGTACTTC
16	.	TRBV19	TRBJ1-4	.	CASSIRGLATNEKLFF	TGTGCCAGTAGTATTCGGGGCCTAGCAACTAATGAAAAACTGTTTTTT
20	many	TRBV7-9	TRBJ2-2	.	CASSLSSRPSGRGIAGELFF	.
17	.	TRBV5-8	TRBJ1-6	.	CASSRPRGGSYNSPLHF	TGTGCCAGCAGCCGTCCGCGGGGAGGCTCCTATAATTCACCCCTCCACTTT
13	few	TRBV27	TRBJ2-1	.	CASRPGWNDEQFF	TGTGCCAGCCGCCCGGGGTGGAATGATGAGCAGTTCTTC
17	.	TRBV4-1	TRBJ2-3	TRBD1	CASSQGVGRGSTDTQYF	TGCGCCAGCAGCCAAGGGGTCGGCAGGGGGAGCACAGATACGCAGTATTTT
13	.	TRBV5-6	TRBJ2-1	TRBD2	CASSWGLAGEQFF	TGTGCCAGCAGCTGGGGACTAGCGGGGGAGCAGTTCTTC
13	few	TRBV27	TRBJ2-7	.	CASGRGPLYEQYF	TGTGCCAGTGGACGGGGCCCTCTATACGAGCAGTACTTC